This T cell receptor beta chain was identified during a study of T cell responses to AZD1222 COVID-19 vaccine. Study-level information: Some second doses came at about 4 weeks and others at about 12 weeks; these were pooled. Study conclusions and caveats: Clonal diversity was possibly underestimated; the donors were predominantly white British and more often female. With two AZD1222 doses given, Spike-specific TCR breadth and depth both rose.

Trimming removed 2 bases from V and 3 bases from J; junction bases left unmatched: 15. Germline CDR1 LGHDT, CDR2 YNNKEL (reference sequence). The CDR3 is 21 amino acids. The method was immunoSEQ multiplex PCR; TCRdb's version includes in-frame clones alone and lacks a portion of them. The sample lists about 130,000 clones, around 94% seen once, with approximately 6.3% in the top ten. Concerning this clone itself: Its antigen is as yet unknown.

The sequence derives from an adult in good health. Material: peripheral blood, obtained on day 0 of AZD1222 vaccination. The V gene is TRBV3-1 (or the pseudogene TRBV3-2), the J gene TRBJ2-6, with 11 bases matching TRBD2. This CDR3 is CASSQPPSGRSRGRGANVLTF. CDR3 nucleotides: TGTGCCAGCAGCCAACCTCCTAGCGGGAGGAGCAGGGGACGTGGGGCCAACGTCCTGACTTTC.